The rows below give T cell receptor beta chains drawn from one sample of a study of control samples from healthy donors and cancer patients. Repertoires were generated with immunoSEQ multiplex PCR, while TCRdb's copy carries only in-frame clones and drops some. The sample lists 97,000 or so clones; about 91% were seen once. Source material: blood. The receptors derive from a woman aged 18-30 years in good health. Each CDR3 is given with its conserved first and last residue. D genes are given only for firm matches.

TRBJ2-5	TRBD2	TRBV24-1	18	CATSGLGTSGGNQETQYF
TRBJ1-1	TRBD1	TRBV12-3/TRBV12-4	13	CASTRGTGGEAFF
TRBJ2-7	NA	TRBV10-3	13	CAISFQGRDEQYF
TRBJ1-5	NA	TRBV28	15	CASSLGDRSNQPQHF
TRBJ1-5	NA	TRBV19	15	CASTGGALGNQPQHF
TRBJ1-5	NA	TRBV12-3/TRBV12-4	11	CASSFGQPQHF
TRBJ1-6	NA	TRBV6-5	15	CASRLRDRRNSPLHF
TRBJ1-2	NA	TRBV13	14	CASSSSYQDGAYTF
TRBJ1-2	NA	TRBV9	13	CASSVPPLGGYTF
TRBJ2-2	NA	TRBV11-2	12	CASSSAPGELFF
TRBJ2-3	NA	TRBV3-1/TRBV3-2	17	CASSQEATSSMGDTQYF
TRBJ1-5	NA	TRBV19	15	CASRTGVHSNQPQHF
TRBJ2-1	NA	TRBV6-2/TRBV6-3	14	CASSRLGPYNEQFF
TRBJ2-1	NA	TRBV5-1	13	CASSLYQGNEQFF
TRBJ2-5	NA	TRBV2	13	CASSETSLKTQYF
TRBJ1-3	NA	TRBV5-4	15	CASSSGLGVRNTIYF
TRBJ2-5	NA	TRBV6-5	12	CASSSVRETQYF
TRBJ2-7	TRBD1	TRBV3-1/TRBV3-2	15	CASSPSGTGKNEQYF
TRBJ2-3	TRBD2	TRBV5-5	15	CASSLAGGFTDTQYF
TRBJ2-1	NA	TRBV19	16	CASSPISGTANNEQFF
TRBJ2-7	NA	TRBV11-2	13	CASSLVTSSGQYF
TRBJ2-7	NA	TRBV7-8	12	CASSPTSYEQYF
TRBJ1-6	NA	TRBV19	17	CASSLTLVVSYNSPLHF
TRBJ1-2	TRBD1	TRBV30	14	CAWRGDSSLGGYTF
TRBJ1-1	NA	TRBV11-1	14	CASSQILRTEKAFF
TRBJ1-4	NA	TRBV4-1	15	CASSQEGADNEKLFF
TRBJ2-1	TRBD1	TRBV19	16	CASRSTGTAFYNEQFF
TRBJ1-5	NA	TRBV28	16	CASSIRQALGNQPQHF
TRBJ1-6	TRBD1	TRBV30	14	CASAGGQGNSPLHF
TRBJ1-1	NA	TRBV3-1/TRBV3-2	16	CASSQDLGQGSTEAFF
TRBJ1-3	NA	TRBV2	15	CASTLTVTSGNTIYF
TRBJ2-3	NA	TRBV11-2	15	CASSLEWGPLDTQYF
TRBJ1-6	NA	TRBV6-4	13	CASGSGRGSPLHF
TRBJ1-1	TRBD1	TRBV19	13	CASSKGQGLESFF
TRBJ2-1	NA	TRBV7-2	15	CASSTGPQGLNEQFF
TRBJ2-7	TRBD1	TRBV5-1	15	CASSLYRDSSYEQYF
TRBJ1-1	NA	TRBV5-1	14	CASSPAGGRPEAFF
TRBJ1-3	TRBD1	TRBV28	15	CASRWGQGSGNTIYF
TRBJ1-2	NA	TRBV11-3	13	CASSFTGSYGYTF
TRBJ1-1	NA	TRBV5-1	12	CASKNARGEAFF
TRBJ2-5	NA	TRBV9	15	CASSVYDQRRETQYF
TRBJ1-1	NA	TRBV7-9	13	CASSFDAGTEAFF
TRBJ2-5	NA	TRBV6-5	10	CASEEETQYF
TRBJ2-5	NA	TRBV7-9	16	CASSPTPGHSEETQYF